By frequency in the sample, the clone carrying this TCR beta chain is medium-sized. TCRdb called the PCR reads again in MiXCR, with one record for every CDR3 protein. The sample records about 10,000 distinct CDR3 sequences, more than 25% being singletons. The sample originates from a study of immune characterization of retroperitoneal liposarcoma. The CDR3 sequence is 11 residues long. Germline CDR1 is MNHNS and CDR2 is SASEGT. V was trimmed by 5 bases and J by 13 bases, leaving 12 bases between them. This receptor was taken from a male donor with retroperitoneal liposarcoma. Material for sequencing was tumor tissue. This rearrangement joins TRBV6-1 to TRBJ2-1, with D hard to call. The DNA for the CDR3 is TGTGCCAGCAGTTCCCCAGAGACCCAGTTCTTC. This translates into CASSSPETQFF.